Given below is one TCR beta chain in context. This clone was picked up one time. There is no known antigen for this receptor. No clone much larger than this one lies a single base away; base qualities are absent. This specimen's time point label, interpreted: baseline before first vaccination. Samples from vaccinated people were obtained from the UK trials COV001 and COV002, which included a single-blind randomized controlled phase 2/3 trial of AZD1222 (ChAdOx1 nCoV-19) in healthy adults. Trial participant PBMC samples were collected at day 0 and day 28 after the second dose for TCRbeta chain sequencing. From a lookup of the germline V gene (reference sequence), CDR1 and CDR2 are MNHEY and SMNVEV. Here V drops 3 bases and J drops 2 bases, and the junction holds 1 base not matched to any gene. The CDR3 holds 15 amino acids from the cysteine to the phenylalanine. Only the CDR3 DNA stays, 45 bases, in frame from base 1.

This entry is derived from a study of T cell responses to AZD1222 COVID-19 vaccine (dated by TCRdb to the early 2020s). About the study as a whole: AZD1222 recipients with second doses at about 4 weeks or about 12 weeks were pooled, because spike-specific TCR depth and breadth did not differ between schedules. A total of 230 to 250 trial participants underwent TCR sequencing, of whom roughly 210 had received two doses of AZD1222 and around 25 had received two doses of the MenACWY control vaccine. Trial participants were enrolled by age into subgroups of 18-55, 56-69 and 70-plus years, and about 150, 27 and 61 TCR-sequenced participants, respectively, were included in these subgroups. Here is what the overall study found, with its caveats: Nearly half of unique spike-specific TCRs reportedly recognized epitopes outside regions mutated in the B.1.351 and B.1.1.7 variants. After two AZD1222 doses, both the breadth and the depth of spike-specific TCRs were significantly higher than at day 0 and than in MenACWY recipients. Because no day 14 peak-response samples were available, repertoires were characterized only after the peak T cell response. The whole spike protein was spanned by vaccine-associated CD4 TCRs, and dominant responses were seen in regions 160-218 and 743-854. Conclusions about previously exposed vaccinees are limited, since just five or six AZD1222 recipients were seropositive for SARS-CoV-2 at baseline. Participants were mostly white British, with more females than males. The authors suggested clonal diversity may have been underestimated. The 56-69-year group was small, and its depth increase did not reach significance, likely because of low power.

The CDR3 regions of human TCRbeta chains were analyzed by immunosequencing. As for the authors' bioinformatics: Repertoire TCRs were matched against a reference library of SARS-CoV-2-specific TCRs generated with the MIRA antigen-specificity platform. Breadth meant the fraction of unique TCRs that were SARS-CoV-2-associated, whereas depth meant the fraction of total T cells that were SARS-CoV-2-associated. Each spike-specific TCR was assigned to its reactive spike region and to a CD4 or CD8 class using the MIRA data. Log10-transformed breadth and depth values were compared by one-way ANOVA with Sidak's multiple comparisons tests. TCRdb carries this immuneACCESS record with in-frame sequences only. Its versions omit some clonotypes, under half of them owing to an unresolved V gene in the studies checked, with the rest unexplained. The DNA was the basis for D and trimming; V, J and clone size are from that table. The sample has approximately 150,000 clones on record, more than 80% of them singletons. About 3% of the sample is taken by the ten largest.

Sample: peripheral blood, taken on day 0 of AZD1222 vaccination. The rearrangement combines TRBV27 with TRBJ2-1, with TRBD2 matching 10 junction bases. The TCR originated in an adult in good health. This receptor carries the CDR3 CASSFSGGTYNEQFF. In nucleotides, the sequence is TGTGCCAGCAGTTTTAGCGGGGGGACCTACAATGAGCAGTTCTTC.